Listed below are T cell receptor beta chains from one sample, sequenced in a study of blood T cell repertoires in COVID-19. Sequencing used immunoSEQ multiplex PCR; TCRdb keeps in-frame clones, though not all of them. The sample holds 190,000 or so clones, about 81% seen once. Sequencing input: peripheral blood. These receptors came from a woman aged 80 or older with COVID-19, enrolled during active disease. The CDR3 runs from the conserved cysteine through the conserved F or W. D genes are given only for firm matches.

TRBV2	-	TRBJ1-6	CARGTNSYNSPLHF
TRBV6-5	TRBD1	TRBJ1-1	CASIRTGANTEAFF
TRBV28	TRBD1	TRBJ1-1	CASRRDRVGTEAFF
TRBV4-1	-	TRBJ2-1	CASSQDQASLDEQFF
TRBV11-2	TRBD2	TRBJ2-5	CASSLGLAGVMPQETQYF
TRBV30	-	TRBJ1-6	CAWSVLSTTPLHF
TRBV7-9	TRBD1	TRBJ1-1	CASSPVTGGYTEAFF
TRBV5-1	-	TRBJ1-2	CASSQDSYGYTF
TRBV7-2	TRBD1	TRBJ1-2	CASSLGGQGAIGYGYTF
TRBV9	-	TRBJ2-1	CASSVESGENEQFF
TRBV19	TRBD2	TRBJ2-7	CASSTPSGSGYEQYF
TRBV7-8	TRBD2	TRBJ2-7	CASSSGGVLYEQYF
TRBV6-1	-	TRBJ1-6	CASSATAYRSSYNSPLHF
TRBV2	TRBD1	TRBJ2-7	CAIFRDSSYEQYF
TRBV2	TRBD2	TRBJ2-3	CASSGTSSTDTQYF
TRBV6-2/TRBV6-3	-	TRBJ2-7	CASSYGQTYEQYF
TRBV3-1/TRBV3-2	-	TRBJ1-3	CASSQGNGDTIYF
TRBV15	TRBD1	TRBJ2-3	CATSADRGTDTQYF
TRBV6-1	TRBD1	TRBJ1-1	CASSGKTLTGVGNTEAFF
TRBV19	TRBD1	TRBJ2-4	CASSQQGAGKNIQYF
TRBV28	TRBD1	TRBJ2-1	CASGSIGVGDRTRRGSYNEQFF
TRBV7-3	-	TRBJ2-3	CASSRGTYPSTDTQYF
TRBV20-1	-	TRBJ2-7	CSASRGNSYEQYF
TRBV5-6	-	TRBJ2-7	CASSLRDNPYEQYF
TRBV28	-	TRBJ2-3	CASSPAWGLSRDTQYF
TRBV4-1	TRBD2	TRBJ2-1	CASSQGLAVYNEQFF
TRBV14	-	TRBJ1-2	CASSQGQGGYGYTF
TRBV6-6	-	TRBJ2-2	CASSYSPEGGELFF
TRBV2	-	TRBJ2-1	CASSELVSIVSYNEQFF
TRBV19	TRBD1	TRBJ2-1	CASRGTGLPYNEQFF
TRBV28	TRBD1	TRBJ2-2	CASSFTGAQTGELFF
TRBV2	-	TRBJ2-7	CASSRGGPPSYEQYF
TRBV6-2/TRBV6-3	TRBD1	TRBJ2-5	CASSSPDRGRETQYF
TRBV19	TRBD1	TRBJ2-1	CASSISGTALYNEQFF
TRBV7-2	-	TRBJ2-7	CASSLGGQGRIISYEQYF